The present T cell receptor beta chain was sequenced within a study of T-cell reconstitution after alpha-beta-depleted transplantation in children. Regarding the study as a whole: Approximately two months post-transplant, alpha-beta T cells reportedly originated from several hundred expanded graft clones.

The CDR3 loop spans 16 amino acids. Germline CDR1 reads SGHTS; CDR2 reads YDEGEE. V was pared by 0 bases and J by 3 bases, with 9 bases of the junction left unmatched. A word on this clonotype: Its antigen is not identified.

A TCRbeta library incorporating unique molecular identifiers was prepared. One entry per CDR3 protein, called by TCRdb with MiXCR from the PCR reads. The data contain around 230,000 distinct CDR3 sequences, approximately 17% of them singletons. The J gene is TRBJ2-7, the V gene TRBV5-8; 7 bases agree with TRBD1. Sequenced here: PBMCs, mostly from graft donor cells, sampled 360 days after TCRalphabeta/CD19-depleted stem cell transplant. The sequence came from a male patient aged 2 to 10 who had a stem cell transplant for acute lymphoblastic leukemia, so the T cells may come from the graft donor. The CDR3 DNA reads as TGTGCCAGCAGCTTGGATGCCGGGACAGCCGGCTACGAGCAGTACTTC. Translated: CASSLDAGTAGYEQYF.